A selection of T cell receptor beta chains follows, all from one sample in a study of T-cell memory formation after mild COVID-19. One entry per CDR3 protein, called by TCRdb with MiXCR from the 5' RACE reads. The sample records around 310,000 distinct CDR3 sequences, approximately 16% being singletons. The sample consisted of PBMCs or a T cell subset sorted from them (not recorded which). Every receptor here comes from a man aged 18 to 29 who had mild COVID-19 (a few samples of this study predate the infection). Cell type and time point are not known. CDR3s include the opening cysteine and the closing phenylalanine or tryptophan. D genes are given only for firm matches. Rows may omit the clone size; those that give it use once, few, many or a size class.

CDR3: CASSLNPLGQGLNEQFF; DNA: TGCGCCAGCAGCTTAAACCCGTTGGGACAGGGTCTTAATGAGCAGTTCTTC; V: TRBV5-1; J: TRBJ2-1; size: few; D: TRBD1
CDR3: CASSFETTHGYTF; DNA: TGTGCCAGCAGCTTCGAGACTACACATGGCTACACCTTC; V: TRBV7-7; J: TRBJ1-2; size: few; D: .
CDR3: CSVRLGRGAGDTQYF; DNA: TGCAGTGTTCGACTTGGGCGGGGGGCCGGAGATACGCAGTATTTT; V: TRBV20-1; J: TRBJ2-3; size: many; D: TRBD2
CDR3: CSAALRSYNSPLHF; DNA: TGCAGTGCCGCCCTTCGCTCCTATAATTCACCCCTCCACTTT; V: TRBV20-1; J: TRBJ1-6; size: .; D: .
CDR3: CASSYSGGGDTQYF; DNA: TGTGCCAGCAGTTACTCAGGGGGCGGCGATACGCAGTATTTT; V: TRBV6-5; J: TRBJ2-3; size: .; D: TRBD1
CDR3: CASSLRGLGLETQYF; DNA: TGTGCCAGCAGCTTAAGGGGGCTGGGGCTGGAGACCCAGTACTTC; V: TRBV7-2; J: TRBJ2-5; size: many; D: TRBD1
CDR3: CASSPQQGSTEAFF; DNA: TGTGCCAGCAGCCCACAACAGGGAAGCACTGAAGCTTTCTTT; V: TRBV6-6; J: TRBJ1-1; size: .; D: .
CDR3: CASRPTVTGNTIYF; DNA: TGTGCCAGCAGACCGACAGTAACTGGAAACACCATATATTTT; V: TRBV12-3/TRBV12-4; J: TRBJ1-3; size: .; D: .
CDR3: CASSFQMGTEAFF; DNA: TGTGCCAGCAGTTTTCAAATGGGGACTGAAGCTTTCTTT; V: TRBV12-3/TRBV12-4; J: TRBJ1-1; size: .; D: .
CDR3: CASSLSGVEQYF; DNA: TGTGCCAGCAGTTTATCGGGGGTCGAGCAGTACTTC; V: TRBV27; J: TRBJ2-7; size: few; D: .
CDR3: CASSHGGAGVTDTQYF; DNA: TGCGCCAGCAGCCATGGGGGAGCGGGGGTCACAGATACGCAGTATTTT; V: TRBV4-1; J: TRBJ2-3; size: .; D: TRBD2
CDR3: CASSQDNGGPNEQFF; DNA: TGTGCCAGCAGCCAAGATAATGGAGGCCCCAATGAGCAGTTCTTC; V: TRBV4-2; J: TRBJ2-1; size: many; D: .
CDR3: CASSLVSGGYTDTQYF; DNA: TGTGCCAGCAGCTTAGTTTCAGGCGGGTACACAGATACGCAGTATTTT; V: TRBV7-2; J: TRBJ2-3; size: few; D: .
CDR3: CASSWTGPGNEQFF; DNA: TGTGCCAGCAGCTGGACAGGGCCCGGGAATGAGCAGTTCTTC; V: TRBV27; J: TRBJ2-1; size: few; D: TRBD1